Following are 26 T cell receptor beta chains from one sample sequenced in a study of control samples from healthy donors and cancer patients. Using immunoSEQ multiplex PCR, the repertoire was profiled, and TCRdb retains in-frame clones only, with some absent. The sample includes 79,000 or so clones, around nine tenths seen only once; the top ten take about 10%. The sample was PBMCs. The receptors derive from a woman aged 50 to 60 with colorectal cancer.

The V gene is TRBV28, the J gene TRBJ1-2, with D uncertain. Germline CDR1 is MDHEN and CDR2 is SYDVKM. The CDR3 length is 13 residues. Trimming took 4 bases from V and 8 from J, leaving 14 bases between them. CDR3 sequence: CASSSLNFWGYTF. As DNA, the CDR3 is TGTGCCAGCAGTTCCCTGAATTTCTGGGGCTACACCTTC.

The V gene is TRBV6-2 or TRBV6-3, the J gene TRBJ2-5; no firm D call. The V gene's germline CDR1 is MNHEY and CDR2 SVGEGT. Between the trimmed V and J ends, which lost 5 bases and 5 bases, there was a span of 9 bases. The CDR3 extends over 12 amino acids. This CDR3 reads CASSPAWETQYF. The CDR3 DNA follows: TGTGCCAGCAGTCCCGCCTGGGAGACCCAGTACTTC.

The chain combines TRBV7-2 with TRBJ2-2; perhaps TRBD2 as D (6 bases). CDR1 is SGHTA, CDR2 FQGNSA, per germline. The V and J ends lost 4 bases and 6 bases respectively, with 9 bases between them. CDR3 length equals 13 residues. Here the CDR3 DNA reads TGTGCCAGCAGCTCCAGGGACTCCGGGGAGCTGTTTTTT. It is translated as CASSSRDSGELFF.

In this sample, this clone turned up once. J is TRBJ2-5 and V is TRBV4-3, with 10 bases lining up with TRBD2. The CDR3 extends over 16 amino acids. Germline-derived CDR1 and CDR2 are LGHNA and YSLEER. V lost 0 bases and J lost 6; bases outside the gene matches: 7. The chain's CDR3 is CASSQDDSGGAQTQYF. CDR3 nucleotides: TGCGCCAGCAGCCAAGATGACAGCGGGGGGGCGCAGACCCAGTACTTC.

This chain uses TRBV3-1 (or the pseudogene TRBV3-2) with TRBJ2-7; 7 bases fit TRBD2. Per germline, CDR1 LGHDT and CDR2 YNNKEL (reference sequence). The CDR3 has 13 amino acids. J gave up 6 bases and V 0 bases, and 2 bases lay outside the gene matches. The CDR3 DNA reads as TGTGCCAGCAGCCAAGAGGGAGGGAGCGAGCAGTACGTC. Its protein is CASSQEGGSEQYV.

The CDR3 DNA reads as TGTGCCAGCAGTCGGCGACAGCCGAACACCGGGGAGCTGTTTTTT. This sequence encodes CASSRRQPNTGELFF. The rearrangement links TRBV6-2 or TRBV6-3 to TRBJ2-2; a possible D gene is TRBD1 (5 bases). CDR1 is MNHEY and CDR2 is SVGEGT in the germline V gene. Trimming stripped 5 bases from V and 0 bases from J, with 10 bases between. CDR3 length: 15 amino acids.

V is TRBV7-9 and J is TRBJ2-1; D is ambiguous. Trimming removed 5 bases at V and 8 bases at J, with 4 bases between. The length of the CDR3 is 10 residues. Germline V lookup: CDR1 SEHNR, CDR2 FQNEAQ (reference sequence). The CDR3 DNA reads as TGTGCCAGCAGCACCTATGAGCAGTTCTTC. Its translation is CASSTYEQFF.

The CDR3 loop is CARSTSDRGKYGYTF. DNA for the CDR3: TGTGCCAGAAGCACCTCCGACAGGGGGAAATATGGCTACACCTTC. The J gene is TRBJ1-2, the V gene TRBV5-3, with 9 bases identical to TRBD1. TRBV5-3 is identified as an open reading frame with a role that is uncertain. This CDR3 spans 15 amino acids. After removal of 4 bases from V and 5 bases from J, the junction contained 9 bases not matched to a gene.

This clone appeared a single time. This CDR3 is CATSEPLQGAIHQPQHF. In DNA, the CDR3 is TGTGCCACCAGTGAGCCCTTACAGGGGGCGATTCATCAGCCCCAGCATTTT. The V gene is TRBV24-1, the J gene TRBJ1-5, with TRBD1 identical over 9 bases. The V gene's germline CDR1 is KGHDR and CDR2 SFDVKD. The junction had 11 bases not matched to a gene; V was cut back by 4 bases and J by 5 bases. This CDR3 has 17 residues.

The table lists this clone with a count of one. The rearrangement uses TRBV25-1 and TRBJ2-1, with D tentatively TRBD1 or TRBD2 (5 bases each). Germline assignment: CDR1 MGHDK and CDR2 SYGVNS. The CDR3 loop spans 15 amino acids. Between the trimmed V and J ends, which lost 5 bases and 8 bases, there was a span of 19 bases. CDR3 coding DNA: TGTGCCAGCAGTCTTTCCGGGACGGTGGGCGATGAGCAGTTCTTC. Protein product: CASSLSGTVGDEQFF.

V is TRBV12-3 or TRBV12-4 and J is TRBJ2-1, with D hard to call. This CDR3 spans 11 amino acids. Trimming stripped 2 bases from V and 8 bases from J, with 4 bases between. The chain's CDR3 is CASSLFHEQFF. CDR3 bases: TGTGCCAGCAGTTTATTTCATGAGCAGTTCTTC.

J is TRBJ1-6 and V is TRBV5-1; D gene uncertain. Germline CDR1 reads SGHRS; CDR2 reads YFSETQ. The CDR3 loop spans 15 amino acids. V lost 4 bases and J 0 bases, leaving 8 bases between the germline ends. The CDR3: CASSGDSSYNSPLHF. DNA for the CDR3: TGCGCCAGCAGCGGCGATAGCTCCTATAATTCACCCCTCCACTTT.

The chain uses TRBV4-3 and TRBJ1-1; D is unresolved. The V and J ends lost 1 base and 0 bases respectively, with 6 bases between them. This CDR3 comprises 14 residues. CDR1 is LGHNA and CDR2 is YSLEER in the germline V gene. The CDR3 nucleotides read TGCGCCAGCAGCCAAGGAACAGTGAACACTGAAGCTTTCTTT. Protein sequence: CASSQGTVNTEAFF.

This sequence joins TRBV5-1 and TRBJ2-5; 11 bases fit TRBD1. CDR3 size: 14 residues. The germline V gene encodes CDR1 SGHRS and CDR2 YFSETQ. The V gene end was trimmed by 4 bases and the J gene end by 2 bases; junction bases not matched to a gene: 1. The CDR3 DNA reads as TGCGCCAGCAGCCGGGACAGGGGGCAAGAGACCCAGTACTTC. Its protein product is CASSRDRGQETQYF.

This CDR3 is CASSKSSSGANVLTF. CDR3 DNA sequence: TGTGCCAGCAGCAAATCGAGCTCTGGGGCCAACGTCCTGACTTTC. This rearrangement joins TRBV7-2 to TRBJ2-6; D remains ambiguous. Trimming removed 5 bases at V and 0 bases at J, with 8 bases between. The CDR3 is 15 amino acids. In germline, CDR1 is SGHTA, CDR2 FQGNSA.

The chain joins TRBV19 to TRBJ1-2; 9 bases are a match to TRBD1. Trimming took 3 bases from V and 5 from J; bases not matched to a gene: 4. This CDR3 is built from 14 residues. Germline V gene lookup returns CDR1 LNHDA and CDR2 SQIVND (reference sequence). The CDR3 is CASSIQGQGYGYTF. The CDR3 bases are TGTGCCAGTAGTATCCAGGGACAGGGTTATGGCTACACCTTC.

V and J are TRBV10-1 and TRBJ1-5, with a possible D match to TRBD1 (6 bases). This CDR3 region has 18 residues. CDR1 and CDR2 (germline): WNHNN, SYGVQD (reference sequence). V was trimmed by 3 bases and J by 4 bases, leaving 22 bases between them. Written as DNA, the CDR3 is TGCGCCAGCAGTGATGATGACGATGGCCCACAGGGAAATCAGCCCCAGCATTTT. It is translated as CASSDDDDGPQGNQPQHF.

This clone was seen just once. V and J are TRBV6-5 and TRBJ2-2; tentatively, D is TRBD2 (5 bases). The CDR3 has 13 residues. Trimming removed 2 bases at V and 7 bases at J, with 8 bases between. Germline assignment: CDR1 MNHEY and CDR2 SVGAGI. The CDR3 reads CASSYDGGGELFF. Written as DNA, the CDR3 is TGTGCCAGCAGTTACGACGGAGGCGGGGAGCTGTTTTTT.

In nucleotides, the CDR3 is TGTGCCAGCACGTCATTCGGCGGGGAGCTGTTTTTT. The encoded protein is CASTSFGGELFF. J is TRBJ2-2 and V is TRBV2; D is ambiguous. V lost 7 bases, J lost 7 bases, and 10 bases lay in between. The CDR3 contains 12 residues. Germline lookup yields CDR1 SNHLY and CDR2 FYNNEI.

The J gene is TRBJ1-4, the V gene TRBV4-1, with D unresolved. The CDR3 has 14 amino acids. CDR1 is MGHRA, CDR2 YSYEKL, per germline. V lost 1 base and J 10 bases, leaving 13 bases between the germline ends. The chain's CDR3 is CASSQGRLQSKLFF. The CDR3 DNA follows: TGCGCCAGCAGCCAAGGGAGATTGCAGTCAAAACTGTTTTTT.

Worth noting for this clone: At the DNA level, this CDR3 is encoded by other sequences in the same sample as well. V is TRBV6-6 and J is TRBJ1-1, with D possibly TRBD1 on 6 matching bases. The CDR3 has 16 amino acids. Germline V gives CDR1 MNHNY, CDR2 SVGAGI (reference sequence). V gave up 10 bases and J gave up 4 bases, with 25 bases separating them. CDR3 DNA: TGTGCCATCTCGAAGGGGGAGGACTATCCATCCACTGAAGCTTTCTTT. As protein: CAISKGEDYPSTEAFF.

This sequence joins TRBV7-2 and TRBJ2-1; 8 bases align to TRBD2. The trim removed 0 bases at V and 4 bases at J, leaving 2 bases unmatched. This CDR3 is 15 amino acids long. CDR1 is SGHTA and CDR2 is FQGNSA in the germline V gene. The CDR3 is CASSLAGGDYNEQFF. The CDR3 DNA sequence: TGTGCCAGCAGCTTAGCCGGGGGGGATTACAATGAGCAGTTCTTC.

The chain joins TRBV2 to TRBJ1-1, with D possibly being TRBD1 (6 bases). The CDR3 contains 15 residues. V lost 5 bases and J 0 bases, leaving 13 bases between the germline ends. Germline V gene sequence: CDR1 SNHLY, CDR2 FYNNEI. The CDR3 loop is CASSRSRGLNTEAFF. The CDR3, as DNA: TGTGCCAGCAGTAGGAGCAGGGGACTGAACACTGAAGCTTTCTTT.

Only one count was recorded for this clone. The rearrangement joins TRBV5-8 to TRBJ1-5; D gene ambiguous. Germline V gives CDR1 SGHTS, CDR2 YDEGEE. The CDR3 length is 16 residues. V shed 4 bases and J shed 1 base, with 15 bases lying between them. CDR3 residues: CASSPGHQGSNQPQHF. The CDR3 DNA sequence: TGTGCCAGCAGCCCGGGCCATCAAGGGAGCAATCAGCCCCAGCATTTT.

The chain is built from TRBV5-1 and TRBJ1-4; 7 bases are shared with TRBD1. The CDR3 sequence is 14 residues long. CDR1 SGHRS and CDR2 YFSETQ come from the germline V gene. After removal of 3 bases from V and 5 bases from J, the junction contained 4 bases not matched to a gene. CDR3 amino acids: CASSWDRENEKLFF. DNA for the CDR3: TGCGCCAGCAGCTGGGACAGAGAAAATGAAAAACTGTTTTTT.

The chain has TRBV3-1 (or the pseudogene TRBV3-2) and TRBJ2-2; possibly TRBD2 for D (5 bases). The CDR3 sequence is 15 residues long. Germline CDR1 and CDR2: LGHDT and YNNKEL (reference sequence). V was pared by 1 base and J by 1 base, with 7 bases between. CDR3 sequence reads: CASSQVAGNTGELFF. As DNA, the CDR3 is TGTGCCAGCAGCCAAGTCGCGGGGAACACCGGGGAGCTGTTTTTT.